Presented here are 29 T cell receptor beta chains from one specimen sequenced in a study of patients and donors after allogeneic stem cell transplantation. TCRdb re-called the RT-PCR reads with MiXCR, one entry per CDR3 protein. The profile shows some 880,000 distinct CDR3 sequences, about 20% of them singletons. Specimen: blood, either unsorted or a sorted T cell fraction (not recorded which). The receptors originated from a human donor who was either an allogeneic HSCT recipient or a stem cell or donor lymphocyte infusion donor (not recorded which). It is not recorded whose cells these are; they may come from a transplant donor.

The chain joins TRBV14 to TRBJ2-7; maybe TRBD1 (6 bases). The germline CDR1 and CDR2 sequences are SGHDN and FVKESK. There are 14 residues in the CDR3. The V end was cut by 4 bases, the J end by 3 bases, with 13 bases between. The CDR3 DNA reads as TGTGCCAGCAGCCTCTTGACAGGCGGCTACGAGCAGTACTTC. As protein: CASSLLTGGYEQYF.

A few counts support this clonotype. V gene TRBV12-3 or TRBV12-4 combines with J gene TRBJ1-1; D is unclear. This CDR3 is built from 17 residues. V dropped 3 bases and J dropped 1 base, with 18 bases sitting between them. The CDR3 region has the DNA TGTGCCAGCAGTTTCCTGGCGAGACCTTCCCCGAACACTGAAGCTTTCTTT. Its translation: CASSFLARPSPNTEAFF.

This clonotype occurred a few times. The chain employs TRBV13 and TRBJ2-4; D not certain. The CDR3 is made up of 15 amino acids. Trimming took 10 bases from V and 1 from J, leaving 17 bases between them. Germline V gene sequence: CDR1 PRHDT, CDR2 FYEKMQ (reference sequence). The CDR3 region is CATRVAGRAKNIQYF. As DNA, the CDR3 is TGTGCCACCCGAGTTGCCGGCAGGGCCAAAAACATTCAGTACTTC.

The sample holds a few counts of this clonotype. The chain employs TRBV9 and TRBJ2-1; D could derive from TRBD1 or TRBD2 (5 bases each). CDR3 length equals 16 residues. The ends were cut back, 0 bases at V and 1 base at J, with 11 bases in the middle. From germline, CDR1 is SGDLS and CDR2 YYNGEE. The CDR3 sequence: CASSVAGSVSYNEQFF. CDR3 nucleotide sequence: TGTGCCAGCAGCGTAGCAGGGAGTGTGTCCTACAATGAGCAGTTCTTC. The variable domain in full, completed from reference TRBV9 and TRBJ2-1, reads DSGVTQTPKHLITATGQRVTLRCSPRSGDLSVYWYQQSLDQGLQFLIQYYNGEERAKGNILERFSAQQFPDLHSELNLSSLELGDSALYFCASSVAGSVSYNEQFFGPGTRLTVL.

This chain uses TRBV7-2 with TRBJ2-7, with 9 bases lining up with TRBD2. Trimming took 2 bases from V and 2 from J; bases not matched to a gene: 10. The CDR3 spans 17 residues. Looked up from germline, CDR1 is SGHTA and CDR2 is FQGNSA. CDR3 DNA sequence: TGTGCCAGCAGCTTATCACTAGCGGGCGGCCGAACCTACGAGCAGTACTTC. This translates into CASSLSLAGGRTYEQYF.

CDR3 DNA: TGCGCCAGCAGCTTCGGAGGGAACGCCTACGAGCAGTACTTC. This codes for CASSFGGNAYEQYF. J is TRBJ2-7 and V is TRBV5-1, with D maybe TRBD2 (6 bases). V gave up 2 bases and J gave up 2 bases, with 11 bases separating them. The CDR3 spans 14 residues. Germline V gene data show CDR1 as SGHRS and CDR2 as YFSETQ.

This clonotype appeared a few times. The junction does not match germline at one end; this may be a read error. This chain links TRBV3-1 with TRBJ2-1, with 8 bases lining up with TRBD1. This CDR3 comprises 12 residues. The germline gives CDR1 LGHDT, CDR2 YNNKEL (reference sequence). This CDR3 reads CASSQVRSGGYF. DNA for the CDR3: TGTGCCAGCAGCCAAGTAAGGTCAGGGGGCTACTTC.

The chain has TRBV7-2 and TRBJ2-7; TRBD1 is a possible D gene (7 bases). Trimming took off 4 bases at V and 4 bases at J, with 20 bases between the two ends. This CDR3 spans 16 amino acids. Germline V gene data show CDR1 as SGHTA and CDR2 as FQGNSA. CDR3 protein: CASSSSTGRPLYEQYF. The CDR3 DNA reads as TGTGCCAGCAGCTCATCGACAGGGAGGCCTCTTTACGAGCAGTACTTC.

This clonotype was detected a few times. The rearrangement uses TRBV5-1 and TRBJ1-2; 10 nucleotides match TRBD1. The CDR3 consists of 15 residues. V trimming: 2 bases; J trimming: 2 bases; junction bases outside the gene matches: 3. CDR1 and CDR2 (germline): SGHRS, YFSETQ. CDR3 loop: CASSFDRGQNYGYTF. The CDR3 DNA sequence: TGCGCCAGCAGCTTTGACAGGGGGCAAAACTATGGCTACACCTTC.

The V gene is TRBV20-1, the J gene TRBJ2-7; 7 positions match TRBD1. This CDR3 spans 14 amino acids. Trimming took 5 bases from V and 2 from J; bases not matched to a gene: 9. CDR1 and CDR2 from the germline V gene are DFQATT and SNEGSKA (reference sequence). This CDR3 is CSAAPGQKTYEQYF. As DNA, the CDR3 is TGCAGTGCTGCCCCGGGACAGAAAACCTACGAGCAGTACTTC.

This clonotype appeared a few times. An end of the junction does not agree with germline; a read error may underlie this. The CDR3 DNA reads as TGTGCCAGCAGTTACTCACTTTCGGACAGGGTCTATGATTCACCCCTCCACTTT. Translating gives CASSYSLSDRVYDSPLHF. This sequence joins TRBV6-5 and TRBJ1-6; TRBD1 matches 8 bases. CDR3 length: 18 residues. Germline loops: CDR1 MNHEY, CDR2 SVGAGI.

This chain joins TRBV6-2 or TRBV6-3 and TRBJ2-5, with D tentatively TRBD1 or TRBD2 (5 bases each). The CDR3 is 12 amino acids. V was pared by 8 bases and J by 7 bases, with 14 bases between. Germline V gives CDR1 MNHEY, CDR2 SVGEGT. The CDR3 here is CASRDGGRTQYF. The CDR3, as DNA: TGTGCCAGCCGGGACGGAGGTAGGACCCAGTACTTC.

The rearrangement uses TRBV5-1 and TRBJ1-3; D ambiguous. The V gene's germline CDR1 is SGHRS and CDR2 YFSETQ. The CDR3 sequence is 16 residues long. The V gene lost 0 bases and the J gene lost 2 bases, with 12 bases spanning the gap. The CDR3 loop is CASSLGGTPAGNTIYF. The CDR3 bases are TGCGCCAGCAGCTTGGGCGGTACCCCGGCTGGAAACACCATATATTTT.

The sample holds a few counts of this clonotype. The DNA of the CDR3 is TGCACCGCGAGAGGGGTTAAAAACGAGCAGTACTTC. This translates into CTARGVKNEQYF. This chain uses TRBV20-1 with TRBJ2-7; D possibly matches TRBD1 or TRBD2 (5 bases each). Germline CDR1 DFQATT, CDR2 SNEGSKA (reference sequence). The CDR3 length is 12 residues.

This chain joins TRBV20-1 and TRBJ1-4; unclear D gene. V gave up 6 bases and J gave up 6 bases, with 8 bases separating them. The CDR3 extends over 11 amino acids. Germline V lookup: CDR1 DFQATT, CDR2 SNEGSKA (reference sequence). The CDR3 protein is CSALKDEKLFF. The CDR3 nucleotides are TGCAGTGCCCTGAAGGATGAAAAACTGTTTTTT.

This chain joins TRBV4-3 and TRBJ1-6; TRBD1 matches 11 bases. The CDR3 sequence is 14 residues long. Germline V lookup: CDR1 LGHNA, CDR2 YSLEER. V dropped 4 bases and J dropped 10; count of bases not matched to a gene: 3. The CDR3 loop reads CASSLRTGGSPLHF. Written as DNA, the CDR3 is TGCGCCAGCAGCCTCAGGACAGGGGGCTCACCCCTCCACTTT.

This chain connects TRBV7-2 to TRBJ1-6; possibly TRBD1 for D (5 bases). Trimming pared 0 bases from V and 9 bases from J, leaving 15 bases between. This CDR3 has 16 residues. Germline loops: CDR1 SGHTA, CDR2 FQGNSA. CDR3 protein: CASSLAGGTAISPLHF. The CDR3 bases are TGTGCCAGCAGCTTAGCGGGGGGAACGGCTATTTCACCCCTCCACTTT.

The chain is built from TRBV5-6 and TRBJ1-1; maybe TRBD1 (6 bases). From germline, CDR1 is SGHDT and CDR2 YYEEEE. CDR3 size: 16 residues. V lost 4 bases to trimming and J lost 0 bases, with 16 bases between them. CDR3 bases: TGTGCCAGCAGCCCACCAGACAGGCGGATGAACACTGAAGCTTTCTTT. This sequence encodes CASSPPDRRMNTEAFF.

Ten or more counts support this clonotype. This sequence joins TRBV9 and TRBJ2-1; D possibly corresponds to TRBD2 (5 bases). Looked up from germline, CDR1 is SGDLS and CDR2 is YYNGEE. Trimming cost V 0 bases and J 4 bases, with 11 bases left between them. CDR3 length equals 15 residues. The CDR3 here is CASSVAAVGYNEQFF. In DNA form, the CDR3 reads TGTGCCAGCAGCGTAGCAGCGGTGGGATACAATGAGCAGTTCTTC.

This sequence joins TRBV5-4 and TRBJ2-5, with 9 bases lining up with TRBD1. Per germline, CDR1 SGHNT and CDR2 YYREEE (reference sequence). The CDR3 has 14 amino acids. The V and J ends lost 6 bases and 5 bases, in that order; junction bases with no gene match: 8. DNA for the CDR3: TGTGCCAGCAACCACAGGGGGCGTTGGGAGACCCAGTACTTC. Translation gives CASNHRGRWETQYF.

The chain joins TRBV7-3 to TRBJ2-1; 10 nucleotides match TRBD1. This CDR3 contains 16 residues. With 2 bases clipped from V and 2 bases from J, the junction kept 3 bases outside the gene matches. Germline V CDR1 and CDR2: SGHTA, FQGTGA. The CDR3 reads CASSLEGTGAYNEQFF. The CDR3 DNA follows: TGTGCCAGCAGCTTAGAGGGGACAGGGGCCTACAATGAGCAGTTCTTC.

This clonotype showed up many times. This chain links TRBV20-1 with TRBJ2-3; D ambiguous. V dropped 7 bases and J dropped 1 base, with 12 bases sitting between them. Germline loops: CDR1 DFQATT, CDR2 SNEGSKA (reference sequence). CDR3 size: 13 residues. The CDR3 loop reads CSVLRFRTDTQYF. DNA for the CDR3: TGCAGTGTCTTACGCTTCCGCACAGATACGCAGTATTTT.

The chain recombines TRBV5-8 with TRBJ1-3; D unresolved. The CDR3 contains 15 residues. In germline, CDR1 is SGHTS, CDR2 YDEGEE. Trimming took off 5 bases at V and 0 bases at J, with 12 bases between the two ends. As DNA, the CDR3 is TGTGCCAGCAGTCGAAGTTGGAACTCTGGAAACACCATATATTTT. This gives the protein CASSRSWNSGNTIYF.

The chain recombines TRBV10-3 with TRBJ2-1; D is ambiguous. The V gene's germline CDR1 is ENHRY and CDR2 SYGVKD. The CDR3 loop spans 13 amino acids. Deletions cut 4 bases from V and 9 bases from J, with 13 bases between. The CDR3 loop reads CAISGPLLGEQFF. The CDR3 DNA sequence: TGTGCCATCAGTGGACCCCTTTTGGGTGAGCAGTTCTTC.

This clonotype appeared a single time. Here the CDR3 reads CASSSPPGNGYTF. CDR3 nucleotides: TGTGCCAGCAGCTCCCCCCCAGGGAATGGCTACACCTTC. The chain carries TRBV11-3 and TRBJ1-2; perhaps TRBD1 as D (5 bases). Germline V gene lookup returns CDR1 SGHNT and CDR2 YENEEA. The CDR3 extends over 13 amino acids. V was clipped by 4 bases and J by 6 bases, with 12 bases between them.

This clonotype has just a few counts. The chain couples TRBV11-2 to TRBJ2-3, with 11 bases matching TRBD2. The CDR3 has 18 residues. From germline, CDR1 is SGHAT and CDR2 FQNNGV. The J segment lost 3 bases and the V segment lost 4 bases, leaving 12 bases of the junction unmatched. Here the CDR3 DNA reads TGTGCCAGCAGCTCTCGTCCGGTTAGCGGGAGGGCGACAGATACGCAGTATTTT. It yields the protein CASSSRPVSGRATDTQYF. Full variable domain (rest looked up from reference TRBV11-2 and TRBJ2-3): EAGVAQSPRYKIIEKRQSVAFWCNPISGHATLYWYQQILGQGPKLLIQFQNNGVVDDSQLPKDRFSAERLKGVDSTLKIQPAKLEDSAVYLCASSSRPVSGRATDTQYFGPGTRLTVL.

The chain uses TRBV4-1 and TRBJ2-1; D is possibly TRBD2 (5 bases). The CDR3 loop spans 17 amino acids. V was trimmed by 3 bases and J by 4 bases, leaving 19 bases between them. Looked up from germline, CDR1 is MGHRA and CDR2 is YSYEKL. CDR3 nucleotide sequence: TGCGCCAGCAGCCACTCTCTGAGCGGATTATCTTACAATGAGCAGTTCTTC. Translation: CASSHSLSGLSYNEQFF.

The CDR3 sequence: CSVVSQQGEAFF. For the CDR3, the DNA is TGCAGCGTTGTCTCTCAACAGGGTGAAGCTTTCTTT. The chain carries TRBV29-1 and TRBJ1-1; D is possibly TRBD1 (6 bases). CDR3 length: 12 amino acids. Germline V gives CDR1 SQVTM, CDR2 ANQGSEA. Trimming took 4 bases from V and 7 from J, leaving 13 bases between them.

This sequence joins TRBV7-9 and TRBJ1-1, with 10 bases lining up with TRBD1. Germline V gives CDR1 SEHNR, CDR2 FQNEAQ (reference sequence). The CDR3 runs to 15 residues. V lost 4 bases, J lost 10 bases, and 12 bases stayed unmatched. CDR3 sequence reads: CASSWKSGTGDAAFF. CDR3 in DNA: TGTGCCAGCAGCTGGAAGTCCGGGACAGGGGATGCAGCTTTCTTT.